These 31 T cell receptor beta chains came from one sample sequenced in a study of T cell changes during pregnancy in multiple sclerosis. TCRdb keeps only in-frame clones here, not all; method: immunoSEQ multiplex PCR. The sample has over 55,000 clones, roughly 89% seen once. Sequenced: peripheral blood from another person, used as feeder cells. These receptors all come from a human donor whose cells served as feeder cells for cultures in a pregnancy study.

The rearrangement uses TRBV9 and TRBJ2-2; tentatively, D is TRBD1 (6 bases). Trimming took off 5 bases at V and 6 bases at J, with 11 bases between the two ends. This CDR3 has 13 residues. CDR1 is SGDLS, CDR2 YYNGEE, per germline. The CDR3 spells CASSQRGSGELFF. The CDR3 bases are TGTGCCAGCAGTCAAAGGGGGTCCGGGGAGCTGTTTTTT.

This rearrangement joins TRBV18 to TRBJ1-1; 9 bases fit TRBD1. This CDR3 region has 17 residues. Per the germline V gene, CDR1 is KGHSH and CDR2 is LQKENI. V shed 3 bases and J 5 bases; nucleotides not matched to a gene: 13. The CDR3, as DNA: TGTGCCAGCTCACCTCAGACAGGGGGGCTTGGGAGGACTGAAGCTTTCTTT. Residues: CASSPQTGGLGRTEAFF.

This clone has a single count. This CDR3 is CASSSGQGPGYTF. CDR3 coding DNA: TGTGCCAGCAGCTCCGGACAGGGACCAGGCTACACCTTC. This chain joins TRBV7-6 and TRBJ1-2; 8 positions match TRBD1. The J segment lost 8 bases and the V segment lost 4 bases, leaving 6 bases of the junction unmatched. Germline CDR1 and CDR2: SGHVS and FNYEAQ. The CDR3 totals 13 residues.

This rearrangement joins TRBV28 to TRBJ2-2, with 12 bases fitting TRBD2. The CDR3 runs to 16 residues. V gave up 5 bases and J gave up 8 bases; unmatched junction bases: 9. Looked up from germline, CDR1 is MDHEN and CDR2 is SYDVKM. In DNA, the CDR3 is TGTGCCAGCAGTAACCCTAGCGGGAGGGCTATGGGGGAGCTGTTTTTT. This translates into CASSNPSGRAMGELFF.

The chain carries TRBV18 and TRBJ2-1, with 8 bases that match TRBD1. The CDR3 is 14 amino acids. V lost 3 bases, J lost 4 bases, and 2 bases stayed unmatched. Germline V gene sequence: CDR1 KGHSH, CDR2 LQKENI. This CDR3 is CASSPGTGYNEQFF. The CDR3 DNA reads as TGTGCCAGCTCACCCGGGACAGGATACAATGAGCAGTTCTTC.

The V gene is TRBV6-5, the J gene TRBJ2-3; 8 bases fit TRBD1. CDR3 length: 16 amino acids. Germline values: CDR1 MNHEY, CDR2 SVGAGI. Unmatched junction bases numbered 12, after V lost 4 bases and J lost 6 bases. The CDR3 DNA is TGTGCCAGCAGTTCCTGGACTATCACAGGGGGGGATACGCAGTATTTT. It translates to CASSSWTITGGDTQYF.

The chain is built from TRBV5-1 and TRBJ2-1; D gene ambiguous. CDR3 size: 16 residues. Trimming removed 0 bases at V and 3 bases at J, with 13 bases between. Germline loops: CDR1 SGHRS, CDR2 YFSETQ. In DNA form, the CDR3 reads TGCGCCAGCAGCTTGGTGTTCGATAGGCTCTACAATGAGCAGTTCTTC. Translating it yields CASSLVFDRLYNEQFF.

The chain recombines TRBV18 with TRBJ1-3, with 7 bases aligning to TRBD1. The CDR3 is 16 amino acids. V dropped 2 bases and J dropped 5; count of bases not matched to a gene: 9. Looked up from germline, CDR1 is KGHSH and CDR2 is LQKENI. The CDR3 DNA reads TGTGCCAGCTCACCAGCACGGACAGGTGTTAGAAACACCATATATTTT. It is translated as CASSPARTGVRNTIYF.

The chain carries TRBV7-6 and TRBJ1-2, with D perhaps matching TRBD1 (5 bases). V was pared by 1 base and J by 3 bases, with 15 bases between. Germline V CDR1 and CDR2: SGHVS, FNYEAQ. CDR3 length equals 16 residues. The CDR3 DNA reads TGTGCCAGCAGCTTAGGGACAACCCCCGAAGACTATGGCTACACCTTC. It translates to CASSLGTTPEDYGYTF. The entire variable domain, with the rest obtained from reference TRBV7-6 and TRBJ1-2, is as follows: GAGVSQSPRYKVTKRGQDVALRCDPISGHVSLYWYRQALGQGPEFLTYFNYEAQQDKSGLPNDRFSAERPEGSISTLTIQRTEQRDSAMYRCASSLGTTPEDYGYTFGSGTRLTVV.

This chain joins TRBV5-1 and TRBJ2-5; a possible D gene is TRBD2 (5 bases). The CDR3 has 14 amino acids. V was trimmed by 0 bases and J by 3 bases, leaving 9 bases between them. CDR1 and CDR2 from the germline V gene are SGHRS and YFSETQ. The CDR3: CASSLVLREETQYF. Written as DNA, the CDR3 is TGCGCCAGCAGCTTGGTATTGAGGGAAGAGACCCAGTACTTC.

This chain uses TRBV27 with TRBJ2-5; D is uncertain. CDR3 length: 14 residues. Trimming left V 4 bases short and J 5 bases short, with 14 bases between. Per the germline V gene, CDR1 is MNHEY and CDR2 is SMNVEV (reference sequence). The CDR3 DNA sequence: TGTGCCAGCAGTTCGAAGTTTTTGGTTGAGACCCAGTACTTC. Its protein is CASSSKFLVETQYF.

This chain joins TRBV6-5 and TRBJ2-3, with D perhaps matching TRBD1 (6 bases). Germline V lookup: CDR1 MNHEY, CDR2 SVGAGI. Trimming left V 6 bases short and J 8 bases short, with 18 bases between. The length of the CDR3 is 14 residues. CDR3 residues: CASSLRRQGSTQYF. CDR3 nucleotides: TGTGCCAGCAGCCTTCGAAGGCAGGGGAGTACGCAGTATTTT.

The chain uses TRBV11-3 and TRBJ1-1; D uncertain. The germline V and J ends were trimmed by 3 bases and 0 bases, with 5 bases remaining between them. CDR1 SGHNT and CDR2 YENEEA come from the germline V gene. CDR3 length: 13 amino acids. CDR3 protein: CASSFSLNTEAFF. The DNA of the CDR3 is TGTGCCAGCAGCTTCAGTCTGAACACTGAAGCTTTCTTT.

The V gene is TRBV5-4, the J gene TRBJ1-3, with TRBD1 as a possible D gene (5 bases). From germline, CDR1 is SGHNT and CDR2 YYREEE (reference sequence). This CDR3 is 14 amino acids long. The V end lost 3 bases, the J end lost 4 bases, and 11 bases lay between the germline ends. The CDR3 protein is CASSSGTAGNTIYF. The CDR3, as DNA: TGTGCCAGCAGCTCCGGGACGGCGGGAAACACCATATATTTT.

The chain combines TRBV29-1 with TRBJ2-1, with a tentative D call TRBD2 (5 bases). The germline V gene encodes CDR1 SQVTM and CDR2 ANQGSEA. The V end lost 2 bases, the J end lost 0 bases, and 5 bases lay between the germline ends. The CDR3 runs 13 residues. CDR3 bases: TGCAGCGTTGAAACTAGCTCCTACAATGAGCAGTTCTTC. Its translation is CSVETSSYNEQFF.

The chain employs TRBV7-3 and TRBJ1-1; 8 bases are shared with TRBD1. The V segment lost 3 bases and the J segment 5 bases; nucleotides outside the gene matches: 11. The germline gives CDR1 SGHTA, CDR2 FQGTGA. The CDR3 runs 16 residues. The CDR3 DNA sequence: TGTGCCAGCAGCTTCACCCCAACAGGGGGTTATACTGAAGCTTTCTTT. Protein sequence: CASSFTPTGGYTEAFF.

CDR3 sequence: CASSLRGTTSGEQFF. The CDR3 DNA is TGTGCCAGCAGTCTCCGGGGGACTACTTCTGGTGAGCAGTTCTTC. The chain uses TRBV2 and TRBJ2-1, with 7 bases aligning to TRBD2. This CDR3 has 15 amino acids. Germline V lookup: CDR1 SNHLY, CDR2 FYNNEI. With 5 bases clipped from V and 9 bases from J, the junction kept 13 bases outside the gene matches.

The chain joins TRBV15 to TRBJ1-2, with a possible D match to TRBD1 (5 bases). Trimming cost V 0 bases and J 8 bases, with 16 bases left between them. There are 15 residues in the CDR3. Per the germline V gene, CDR1 is LNHNV and CDR2 is YYDKDF (reference sequence). CDR3 coding DNA: TGTGCCACCAGCAGAGAAGCAGGGCCCCAGGGAGGCTACACCTTC. Translation gives CATSREAGPQGGYTF.

J is TRBJ1-1 and V is TRBV30, with TRBD1 matching 7 bases. CDR3 size: 18 residues. Trimming at V came to 1 base and at J to 1 base, leaving 15 bases not matched to a gene. Germline CDR1 GTSNPN, CDR2 SVGIG (reference sequence). The CDR3 reads CAWSARPWDSRTNTEAFF. The CDR3 DNA sequence: TGTGCCTGGAGTGCCCGACCCTGGGACAGCAGAACGAACACTGAAGCTTTCTTT.

The J gene is TRBJ2-7, the V gene TRBV5-1; TRBD2 aligns across 11 bases. The CDR3 spans 15 residues. V lost 4 bases and J lost 3; bases outside the gene matches: 6. CDR1 is SGHRS and CDR2 is YFSETQ in the germline V gene. The CDR3 DNA follows: TGCGCCAGCAGCGTCTCTAGCGGGGGGTTCTACGAGCAGTACTTC. Protein sequence: CASSVSSGGFYEQYF. The full variable domain, its missing parts supplied by reference TRBV5-1 and TRBJ2-7, is KAGVTQTPRYLIKTRGQQVTLSCSPISGHRSVSWYQQTPGQGLQFLFEYFSETQRNKGNFPGRFSGRQFSNSRSEMNVSTLELGDSALYLCASSVSSGGFYEQYFGPGTRLTVT.

The gene calls are TRBV27 and TRBJ2-1; no firm D call. CDR1 MNHEY and CDR2 SMNVEV come from the germline V gene (reference sequence). The CDR3 runs 17 residues. With 0 bases removed from V and 8 bases from J, the gap between germline ends came to 20 bases. CDR3 in amino acids: CASSLSNGLVLRDEQFF. CDR3 nucleotides: TGTGCCAGCAGTTTATCGAACGGTTTGGTATTAAGAGATGAGCAGTTCTTC.

The genes are TRBV14 and TRBJ1-4, with TRBD1 matching 7 bases. Germline assignment: CDR1 SGHDN and CDR2 FVKESK. With V trimmed by 4 bases and J by 7 bases, 15 bases remained unmatched. The CDR3 is made up of 17 amino acids. The CDR3, as DNA: TGTGCCAGCAGCCGAACAGGGGAGCGGCTCCGGGGTGAAAAACTGTTTTTT. Translation: CASSRTGERLRGEKLFF.

This clone has only a few counts. The genes are TRBV6-1 and TRBJ2-1, with 11 nucleotides matching TRBD2. Germline assignment: CDR1 MNHNS and CDR2 SASEGT. CDR3 length: 15 residues. With 3 bases clipped from V and 4 bases from J, the junction kept 2 bases outside the gene matches. CDR3 sequence: CASSDTSGGYNEQFF. The CDR3 DNA sequence: TGTGCCAGCAGTGATACTAGCGGGGGATACAATGAGCAGTTCTTC.

V and J are TRBV5-1 and TRBJ2-5; D is possibly TRBD1 or TRBD2 (6 bases each). Germline values: CDR1 SGHRS, CDR2 YFSETQ. The CDR3 extends over 14 amino acids. The V end lost 3 bases, the J end lost 6 bases, and 15 bases lay between the germline ends. The CDR3: CASSWNTGAKTQYF. Written as DNA, the CDR3 is TGCGCCAGCAGCTGGAACACGGGGGCCAAGACCCAGTACTTC.

V gene TRBV5-1 combines with J gene TRBJ2-6; D call uncertain. V was cut by 2 bases and J by 0 bases, with 6 bases left in between. Looked up from germline, CDR1 is SGHRS and CDR2 is YFSETQ. CDR3 length: 15 residues. The CDR3 DNA sequence: TGCGCCAGCAGCTTTAGCAACTCTGGGGCCAACGTCCTGACTTTC. Translation gives CASSFSNSGANVLTF.

V usage is TRBV5-4 and J usage is TRBJ2-1; perhaps TRBD1 as D (5 bases). The CDR3 spans 13 residues. The germline V gene has CDR1 SGHNT and CDR2 YYREEE (reference sequence). With 6 bases removed from V and 9 bases from J, the gap between germline ends came to 16 bases. This CDR3 is CASKGLVAGEQFF. The CDR3 DNA follows: TGTGCCAGCAAGGGGCTAGTAGCCGGTGAGCAGTTCTTC.

The chain uses TRBV13 and TRBJ2-3, with TRBD1 matching 7 bases. Germline CDR1 and CDR2: PRHDT and FYEKMQ (reference sequence). This CDR3 is 15 amino acids long. J gave up 2 bases and V 4 bases, and 6 bases lay outside the gene matches. CDR3 residues: CASSSGTENTDTQYF. DNA of the CDR3: TGTGCCAGCAGCTCAGGGACAGAGAACACAGATACGCAGTATTTT.

CDR3 loop: CASSPDRQKDYEQYF. The CDR3 coding sequence is TGTGCCAGCTCACCAGATCGACAGAAGGACTACGAGCAGTACTTC. V is TRBV18 and J is TRBJ2-7; D might be TRBD1 (5 bases). The CDR3 totals 15 residues. Trimming removed 2 bases from V and 3 bases from J, with 14 bases in between. CDR1 KGHSH and CDR2 LQKENI come from the germline V gene.

This clone has only one observation. The gene calls are TRBV29-1 and TRBJ2-7; D may be TRBD2 (6 bases). The V end was cut by 7 bases, the J end by 0 bases, with 13 bases between. Germline loops: CDR1 SQVTM, CDR2 ANQGSEA. The CDR3 spans 13 residues. CDR3 sequence reads: CSAGTFYSYEQYF. CDR3 sequence (DNA): TGCAGCGCCGGGACTTTTTACTCCTACGAGCAGTACTTC.

The V and J genes are TRBV10-1 and TRBJ2-7, with 9 bases matching TRBD1. Germline CDR1 and CDR2: WNHNN and SYGVQD (reference sequence). The V gene end was trimmed by 6 bases and the J gene end by 0 bases; junction bases not matched to a gene: 6. The CDR3 loop spans 15 amino acids. Written as DNA, the CDR3 is TGCGCCAGCAGGGAGGGGGACAGGGCCTCCTACGAGCAGTACTTC. Translation: CASREGDRASYEQYF.

The chain carries TRBV18 and TRBJ2-5; 12 nucleotides agree with TRBD2. J gave up 1 base and V 5 bases, and 5 bases lay outside the gene matches. CDR1 is KGHSH, CDR2 LQKENI, per germline. The CDR3 sequence is 16 residues long. The CDR3 nucleotides are TGTGCCAGCTCATCCGGACTAGCGGGACCCCAAGAGACCCAGTACTTC. Translating gives CASSSGLAGPQETQYF.